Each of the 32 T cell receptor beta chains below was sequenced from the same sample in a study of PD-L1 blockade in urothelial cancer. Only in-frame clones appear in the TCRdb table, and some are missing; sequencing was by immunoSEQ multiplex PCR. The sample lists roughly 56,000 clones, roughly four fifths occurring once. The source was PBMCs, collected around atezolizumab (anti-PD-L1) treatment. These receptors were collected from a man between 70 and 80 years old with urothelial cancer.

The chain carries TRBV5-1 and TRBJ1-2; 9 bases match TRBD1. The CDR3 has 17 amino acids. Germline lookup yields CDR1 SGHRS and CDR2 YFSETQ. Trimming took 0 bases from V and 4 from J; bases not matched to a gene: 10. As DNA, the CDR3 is TGCGCCAGCAGCTTGGCCCGGTCGACAGGGGGGAGCTATGGCTACACCTTC. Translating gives CASSLARSTGGSYGYTF.

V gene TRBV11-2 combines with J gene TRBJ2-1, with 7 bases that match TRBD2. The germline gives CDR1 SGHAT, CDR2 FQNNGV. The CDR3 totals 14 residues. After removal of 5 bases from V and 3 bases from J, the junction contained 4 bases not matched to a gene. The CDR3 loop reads CASSPAGSYNEQFF. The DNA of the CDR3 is TGTGCCAGCAGCCCAGCGGGGAGCTACAATGAGCAGTTCTTC.

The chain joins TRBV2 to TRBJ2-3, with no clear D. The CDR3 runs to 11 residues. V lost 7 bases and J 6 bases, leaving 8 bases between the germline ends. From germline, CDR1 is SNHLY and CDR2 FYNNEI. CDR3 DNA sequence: TGTGCCAGCACCACTCCCGATACGCAGTATTTT. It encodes CASTTPDTQYF.

The CDR3 nucleotides are TGTGCCACTTCGGGACTAGCGGTTACCGGGGAGCTGTTTTTT. Amino acids: CATSGLAVTGELFF. The chain couples TRBV6-6 to TRBJ2-2, with TRBD2 matching 11 bases. Trimming at V came to 10 bases and at J to 5 bases, leaving 6 bases not matched to a gene. The germline CDR1 and CDR2 sequences are MNHNY and SVGAGI (reference sequence). The CDR3 length is 14 residues.

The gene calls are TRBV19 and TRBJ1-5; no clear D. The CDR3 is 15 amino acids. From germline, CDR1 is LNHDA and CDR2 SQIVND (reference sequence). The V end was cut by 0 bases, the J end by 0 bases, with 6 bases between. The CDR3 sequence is CASSIEAHSNQPQHF. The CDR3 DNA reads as TGTGCCAGTAGTATAGAGGCACATAGCAATCAGCCCCAGCATTTT.

The CDR3 DNA is TGTGCCAGTAGCCTCAGAGGGGGCAGGCTGTTTTTT. Translating it yields CASSLRGGRLFF. V usage is TRBV19 and J usage is TRBJ1-4, with TRBD1 matching over 7 bases. V lost 6 bases, J lost 14 bases, and 9 bases stayed unmatched. Germline loops: CDR1 LNHDA, CDR2 SQIVND (reference sequence). The CDR3 extends over 12 amino acids.

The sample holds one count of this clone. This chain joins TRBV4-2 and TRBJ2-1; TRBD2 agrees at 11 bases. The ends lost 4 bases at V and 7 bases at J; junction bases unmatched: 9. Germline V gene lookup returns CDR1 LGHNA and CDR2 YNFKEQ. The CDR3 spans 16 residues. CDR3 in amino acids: CASSRNLGLAENEQFF. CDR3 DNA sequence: TGTGCCAGCAGCCGAAACCTGGGACTAGCGGAAAATGAGCAGTTCTTC.

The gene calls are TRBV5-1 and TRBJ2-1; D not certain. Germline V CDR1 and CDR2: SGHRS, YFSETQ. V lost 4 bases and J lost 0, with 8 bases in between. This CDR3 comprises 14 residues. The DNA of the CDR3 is TGCGCCAGCAGCCCCGCAGGCTCCTACAATGAGCAGTTCTTC. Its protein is CASSPAGSYNEQFF.

Here the CDR3 reads CASGRARYEQYF. The CDR3 DNA follows: TGTGCCAGCGGGAGGGCTAGGTACGAGCAGTACTTC. The V call is TRBV2, the J call TRBJ2-7; 7 bases map to TRBD2. The length of the CDR3 is 12 residues. V was clipped by 8 bases and J by 4 bases; unmatched bases: 5. CDR1 SNHLY and CDR2 FYNNEI come from the germline V gene.

The CDR3 DNA follows: TGTGCCAGCAGTGGGTACGGGAGAGGGACCGGGGAGCTGTTTTTT. Encoded protein: CASSGYGRGTGELFF. The chain is built from TRBV6-1 and TRBJ2-2; tentatively, D is TRBD2 (6 bases). Trimming took off 4 bases at V and 5 bases at J, with 14 bases between the two ends. Germline CDR1 is MNHNS and CDR2 is SASEGT. CDR3 length: 15 amino acids.

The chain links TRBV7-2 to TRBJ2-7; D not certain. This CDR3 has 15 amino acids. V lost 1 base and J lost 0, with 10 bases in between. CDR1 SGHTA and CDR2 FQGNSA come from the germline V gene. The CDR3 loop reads CASSLVGRSSYEQYF. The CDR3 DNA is TGTGCCAGCAGCTTAGTTGGTAGGAGCTCCTACGAGCAGTACTTC.

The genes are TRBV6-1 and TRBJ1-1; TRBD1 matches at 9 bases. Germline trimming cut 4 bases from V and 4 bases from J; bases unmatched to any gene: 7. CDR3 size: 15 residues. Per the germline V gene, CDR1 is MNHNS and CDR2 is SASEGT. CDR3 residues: CASSGWDRVGTEAFF. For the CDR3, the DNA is TGTGCCAGCAGTGGCTGGGACAGGGTTGGCACTGAAGCTTTCTTT.

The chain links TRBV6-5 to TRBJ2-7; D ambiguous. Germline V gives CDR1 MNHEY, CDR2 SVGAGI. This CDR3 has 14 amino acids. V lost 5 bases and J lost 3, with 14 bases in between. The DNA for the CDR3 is TGTGCCAGCAGTCCCTCACTTGGGCGCTACGAGCAGTACTTC. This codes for CASSPSLGRYEQYF.

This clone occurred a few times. CDR3 protein: CASSGQSNQPQHF. DNA of the CDR3: TGCGCCAGCAGTGGACAGAGCAATCAGCCCCAGCATTTT. V is TRBV10-1 and J is TRBJ1-5, with TRBD1 as a possible D gene (5 bases). Germline V gene lookup returns CDR1 WNHNN and CDR2 SYGVQD (reference sequence). Deletions cut 4 bases from V and 1 base from J, with 5 bases between. The CDR3 has 13 amino acids.

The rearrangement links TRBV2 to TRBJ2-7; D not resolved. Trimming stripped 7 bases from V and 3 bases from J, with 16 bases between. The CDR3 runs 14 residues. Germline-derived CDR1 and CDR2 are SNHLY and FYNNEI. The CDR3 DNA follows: TGTGCCAGCATGAAGTATGAGCGAGACTACGAGCAGTACTTC. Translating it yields CASMKYERDYEQYF.

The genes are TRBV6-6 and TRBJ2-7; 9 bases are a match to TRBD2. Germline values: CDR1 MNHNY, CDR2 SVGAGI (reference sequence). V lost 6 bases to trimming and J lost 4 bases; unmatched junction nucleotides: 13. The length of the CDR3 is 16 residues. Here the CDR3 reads CASSLIWEAGGYEQYF. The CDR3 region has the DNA TGTGCCAGCAGCCTGATCTGGGAAGCGGGAGGATACGAGCAGTACTTC.

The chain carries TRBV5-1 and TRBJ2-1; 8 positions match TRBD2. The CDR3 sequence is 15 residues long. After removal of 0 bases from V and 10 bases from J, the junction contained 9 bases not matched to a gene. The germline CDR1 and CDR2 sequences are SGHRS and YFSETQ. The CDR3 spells CASSLDGTRYYEQFF. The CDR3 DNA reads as TGCGCCAGCAGCTTGGATGGGACTAGATATTACGAGCAGTTCTTC.

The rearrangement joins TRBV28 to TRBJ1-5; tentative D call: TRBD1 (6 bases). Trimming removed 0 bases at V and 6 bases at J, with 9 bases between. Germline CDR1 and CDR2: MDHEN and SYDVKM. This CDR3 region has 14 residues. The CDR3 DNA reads TGTGCCAGCAGTTTATGGGGGGCTAGTCAGCCCCAGCATTTT. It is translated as CASSLWGASQPQHF.

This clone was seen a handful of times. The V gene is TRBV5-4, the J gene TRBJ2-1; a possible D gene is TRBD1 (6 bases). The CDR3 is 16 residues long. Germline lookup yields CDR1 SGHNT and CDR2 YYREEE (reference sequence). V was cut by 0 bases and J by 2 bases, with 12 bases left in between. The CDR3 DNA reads TGTGCCAGCAGCTTGGAAGCAGGGGCGGCCTACAATGAGCAGTTCTTC. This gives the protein CASSLEAGAAYNEQFF.

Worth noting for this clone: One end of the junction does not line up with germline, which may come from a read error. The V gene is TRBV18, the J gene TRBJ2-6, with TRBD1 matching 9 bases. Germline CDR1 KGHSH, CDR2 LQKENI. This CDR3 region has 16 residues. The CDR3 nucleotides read TGTGCCAGCTCGCCACAGGGGGCCTCTGGGGCCAACGTCCTGACTTTC. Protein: CASSPQGASGANVLTF.

The CDR3 nucleotides read TGTGCCAGCAGCTCGGGTGGGACTAGCGGCAACTACGAGCAGTACTTC. Translation: CASSSGGTSGNYEQYF. The chain recombines TRBV11-2 with TRBJ2-7, with 11 bases lining up with TRBD2. Germline loops: CDR1 SGHAT, CDR2 FQNNGV. This CDR3 has 16 residues. Trimming removed 4 bases from V and 3 bases from J; junction bases left unmatched: 8.

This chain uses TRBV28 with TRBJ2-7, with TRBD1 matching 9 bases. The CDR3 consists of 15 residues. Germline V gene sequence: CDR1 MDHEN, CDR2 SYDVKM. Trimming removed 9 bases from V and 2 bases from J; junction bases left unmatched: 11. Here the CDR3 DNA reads TGTGCCAGTAGGGGTGGCGGGACAGGGCCCTACGAGCAGTACTTC. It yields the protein CASRGGGTGPYEQYF.

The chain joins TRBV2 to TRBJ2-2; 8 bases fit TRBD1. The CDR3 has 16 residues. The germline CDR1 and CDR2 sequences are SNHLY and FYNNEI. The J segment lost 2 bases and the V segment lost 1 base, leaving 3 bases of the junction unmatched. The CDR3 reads CASSEEQGANTGELFF. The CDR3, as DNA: TGTGCCAGCAGTGAAGAGCAGGGGGCAAACACCGGGGAGCTGTTTTTT. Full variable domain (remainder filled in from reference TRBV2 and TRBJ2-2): EPEVTQTPSHQVTQMGQEVILRCVPISNHLYFYWYRQILGQKVEFLVSFYNNEISEKSEIFDDQFSVERPDGSNFTLKIRSTKLEDSAMYFCASSEEQGANTGELFFGEGSRLTVL.

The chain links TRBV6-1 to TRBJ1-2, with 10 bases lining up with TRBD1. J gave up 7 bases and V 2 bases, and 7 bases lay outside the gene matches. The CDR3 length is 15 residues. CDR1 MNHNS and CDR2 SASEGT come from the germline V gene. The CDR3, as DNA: TGTGCCAGCAGTGAACTGGGACAGGGGATGGGTGGCTACACCTTC. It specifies CASSELGQGMGGYTF.

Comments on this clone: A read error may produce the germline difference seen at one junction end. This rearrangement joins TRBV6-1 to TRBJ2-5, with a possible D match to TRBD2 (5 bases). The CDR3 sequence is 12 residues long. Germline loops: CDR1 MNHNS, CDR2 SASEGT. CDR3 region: CASSERVESPHF. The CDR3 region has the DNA TGTGCCAGCAGTGAGCGGGTGGAATCCCCCCACTTC.

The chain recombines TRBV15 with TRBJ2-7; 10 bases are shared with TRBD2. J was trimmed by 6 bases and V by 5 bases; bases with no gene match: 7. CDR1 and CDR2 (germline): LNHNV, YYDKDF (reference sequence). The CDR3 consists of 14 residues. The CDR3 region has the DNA TGTGCCACCAGCCCGAGCGGGAGGGCGGGCGAGCAGTACTTC. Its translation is CATSPSGRAGEQYF. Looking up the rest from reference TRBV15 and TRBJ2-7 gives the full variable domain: DAMVIQNPRYQVTQFGKPVTLSCSQTLNHNVMYWYQQKSSQAPKLLFHYYDKDFNNEADTPDNFQSRRPNTSFCFLDIRSPGLGDTAMYLCATSPSGRAGEQYFGPGTRLTVT.

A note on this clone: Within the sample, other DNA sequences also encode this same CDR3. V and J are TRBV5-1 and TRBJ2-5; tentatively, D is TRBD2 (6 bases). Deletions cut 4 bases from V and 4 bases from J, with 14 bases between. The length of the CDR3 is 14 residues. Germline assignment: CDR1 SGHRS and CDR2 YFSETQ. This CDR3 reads CASSGGTTGETQYF. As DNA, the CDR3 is TGCGCCAGCAGCGGGGGGACCACGGGAGAGACCCAGTACTTC. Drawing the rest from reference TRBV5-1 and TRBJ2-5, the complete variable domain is KAGVTQTPRYLIKTRGQQVTLSCSPISGHRSVSWYQQTPGQGLQFLFEYFSETQRNKGNFPGRFSGRQFSNSRSEMNVSTLELGDSALYLCASSGGTTGETQYFGPGTRLLVL.

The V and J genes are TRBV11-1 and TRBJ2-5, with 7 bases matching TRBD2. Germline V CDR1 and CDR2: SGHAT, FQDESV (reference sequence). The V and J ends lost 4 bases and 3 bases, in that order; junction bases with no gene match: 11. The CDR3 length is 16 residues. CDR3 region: CASSSRLGLAEETQYF. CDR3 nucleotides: TGTGCCAGCAGCTCGAGGTTAGGGCTAGCGGAAGAGACCCAGTACTTC.

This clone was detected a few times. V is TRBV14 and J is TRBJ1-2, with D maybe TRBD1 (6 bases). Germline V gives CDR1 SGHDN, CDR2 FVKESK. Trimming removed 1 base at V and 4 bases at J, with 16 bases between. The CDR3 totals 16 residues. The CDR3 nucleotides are TGTGCCAGCAGCCAAGCAGGGGACTACTTCTCCTATGGCTACACCTTC. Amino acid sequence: CASSQAGDYFSYGYTF.

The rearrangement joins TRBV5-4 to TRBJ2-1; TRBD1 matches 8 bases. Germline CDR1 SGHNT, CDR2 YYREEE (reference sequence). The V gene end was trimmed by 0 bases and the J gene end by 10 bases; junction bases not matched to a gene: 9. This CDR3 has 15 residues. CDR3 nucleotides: TGTGCCAGCAGCTTGGTAGCAGGGGGCTTCCGCGAGCAGTTCTTC. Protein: CASSLVAGGFREQFF.

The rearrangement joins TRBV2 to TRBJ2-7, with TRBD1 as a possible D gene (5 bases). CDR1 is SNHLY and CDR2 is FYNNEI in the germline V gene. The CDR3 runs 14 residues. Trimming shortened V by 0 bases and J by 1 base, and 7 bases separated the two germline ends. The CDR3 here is CASSEAAGSYEQYF. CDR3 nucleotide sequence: TGTGCCAGCAGTGAAGCGGCAGGGTCCTACGAGCAGTACTTC.

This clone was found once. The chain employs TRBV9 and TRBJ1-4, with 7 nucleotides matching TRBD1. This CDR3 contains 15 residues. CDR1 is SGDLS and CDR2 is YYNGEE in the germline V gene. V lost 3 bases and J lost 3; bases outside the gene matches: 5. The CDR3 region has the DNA TGTGCCAGCAGCGCCACGACAGGGTCTAATGAAAAACTGTTTTTT. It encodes CASSATTGSNEKLFF.